The T cell receptor beta chain under discussion was sequenced for a study of immune evolution from preneoplasia to lung adenocarcinoma. This CDR3 region has 15 residues. V was cut by 6 bases and J by 0 bases, with 14 bases left in between. Clones were sequenced by immunoSEQ multiplex PCR, and TCRdb holds only the in-frame ones, with some missing. Found here are approximately 4,900 clones, roughly 86% of them singletons; the top ten hold 2% to 2.5%. General study results and limits: Top clone share appeared to fall from AAH through AIS, MIA, adenocarcinoma.

This clone was seen only once. Antigen: not known. This TCR was sampled from a person aged 65-85 years with lung adenocarcinoma. V and J are TRBV23-1 and TRBJ1-1; no definite D call. TRBV23-1 carries the ORF label, with uncertain function. The sequencing input was FFPE atypical adenomatous hyperplasia tissue from the lung. The subset denotes: atypical adenomatous hyperplasia (AAH), lung preneoplasia. The CDR3 sequence is CASRRSGSLNTEAFF. The DNA of the CDR3 is TGCGCCAGCAGAAGATCAGGATCCCTGAACACTGAAGCTTTCTTT.